This T cell receptor beta chain came from a study of blood T cells in healthy people across ages. The J segment lost 5 bases and the V segment lost 8 bases, leaving 19 bases of the junction unmatched. The CDR3 length is 17 residues. The study, taken as a whole, reports: Compared with aged donors, long-lived donors showed fewer expanded clones, suggesting selection.

This clonotype has a handful of counts. The antigen is undetermined. Per sample, a minimum of 6 million PBMCs were isolated. Together with a sample-barcoded 5' primer, a J-beta primer mix was included in a second PCR lasting about 7 to 11 cycles. In TCRdb, the 5' RACE reads were re-called with MiXCR into one record per CDR3 protein. Of 1.5 million to 2 million distinct CDR3 sequences listed, about two fifths are singletons. The clonotype originates from a human donor in good health. Sequenced sample: blood. The chain is built from TRBV12-3 or TRBV12-4 and TRBJ1-1, with 8 bases that match TRBD1. The CDR3, as DNA: TGTGCCAGCCATCTCTTGTATCAGGGGGCTAAAAGAACTGAAGCTTTCTTT. Translating gives CASHLLYQGAKRTEAFF.